These 21 T cell receptor beta chains were sequenced from one sample in a study of immune heterogeneity within non-small cell lung tumors. As template, the study used bulk tumor genomic DNA at 550 to 700 ng per sample. Surgeons took several biopsies per primary tumor, spaced far apart, during surgery. Before undergoing curative surgery, patients had newly diagnosed non-small cell lung cancer that was untreated. TCR beta CDR3 was amplified by multiplex PCR, first round approximately 10 cycles, 32 V and 13 J primers. TCRdb fed the multiplex PCR reads into MiXCR, producing one record per CDR3 protein. The sample records 2,900 or so distinct CDR3 sequences, around 59% being singletons. Material for sequencing was lung tumor tissue. The receptors shown here come from a man aged 55-75 years with non-small cell lung cancer.

This clonotype was seen a handful of times. The chain recombines TRBV28 with TRBJ2-7; tentatively, D is TRBD1 (6 bases). Germline V gene data show CDR1 as MDHEN and CDR2 as SYDVKM. CDR3 size: 13 residues. With 7 bases removed from V and 0 bases from J, the gap between germline ends came to 10 bases. The CDR3 DNA follows: TGTGCCAGCACCCTGGACAGCTCCTACGAGCAGTACTTC. Translated, it gives CASTLDSSYEQYF.

The rearrangement joins TRBV9 to TRBJ2-2; D is possibly TRBD2 (6 bases). The V gene's germline CDR1 is SGDLS and CDR2 YYNGEE. The V end was cut by 3 bases, the J end by 6 bases, with 15 bases between. There are 15 residues in the CDR3. In DNA form, the CDR3 reads TGTGCCAGCAGCGAAGCCGGGAGCTGGTCCGGGGAGCTGTTTTTT. Its protein is CASSEAGSWSGELFF.

This clonotype was recorded a few times. Here the CDR3 DNA reads TGCGCCAGTCAGCGCTCACAGGCAAGCGCTGAAGCTTTCTTT. This codes for CASQRSQASAEAFF. The chain combines TRBV5-1 with TRBJ1-1, with D possibly matching TRBD1 (5 bases). From germline, CDR1 is SGHRS and CDR2 YFSETQ. Trimming cost V 8 bases and J 6 bases, with 20 bases left between them. This CDR3 has 14 residues.

This clonotype was counted between two and nine times. The CDR3 coding sequence is TGCAGTGCTAGCCTCGGTGGTACCTACGAGCAGTACTTC. It codes for CSASLGGTYEQYF. This chain uses TRBV20-1 with TRBJ2-7; D not certain. CDR1 and CDR2 (germline): DFQATT, SNEGSKA (reference sequence). V was shortened by 3 bases and J by 2 bases, with 11 bases between the two germline ends. This CDR3 contains 13 residues.

The sample holds a few counts of this clonotype. The chain joins TRBV4-1 to TRBJ1-2, with 9 bases identical to TRBD1. The V gene's germline CDR1 is MGHRA and CDR2 YSYEKL. The CDR3 sequence is 19 residues long. V lost 5 bases, J lost 4 bases, and 20 bases stayed unmatched. This CDR3 reads CASSKTFSGQGTKSYGYTF. CDR3 in DNA: TGCGCCAGCAGCAAAACTTTCTCAGGACAGGGGACAAAAAGCTATGGCTACACCTTC.

This chain uses TRBV6-2 or TRBV6-3 with TRBJ2-2; D unresolved. This CDR3 region has 16 residues. Germline lookup yields CDR1 MNHEY and CDR2 SVGEGT. Trimming took off 6 bases at V and 2 bases at J, with 16 bases between the two ends. CDR3 residues: CASRPYSGANTGELFF. CDR3 nucleotide sequence: TGTGCCAGCAGACCTTATTCCGGAGCCAACACCGGGGAGCTGTTTTTT.

This sequence joins TRBV28 and TRBJ2-6, with D perhaps TRBD1 (6 bases). V dropped 9 bases and J dropped 1 base, with 10 bases sitting between them. This CDR3 has 14 amino acids. Germline CDR1 MDHEN, CDR2 SYDVKM. CDR3 nucleotides: TGTGCCAGTGCAGGGGTGTCTGGGGCCAACGTCCTGACTTTC. Its translation: CASAGVSGANVLTF.

The chain has TRBV4-1 and TRBJ2-2, with D maybe TRBD1 (6 bases). The CDR3 runs to 16 residues. V dropped 1 base and J dropped 6 bases, with 15 bases sitting between them. From germline, CDR1 is MGHRA and CDR2 YSYEKL. The CDR3 DNA follows: TGCGCCAGCAGCCAAGTCAGGACAGACTACTCCGGGGAGCTGTTTTTT. It translates to CASSQVRTDYSGELFF.

This clonotype was counted a few times. The chain combines TRBV9 with TRBJ1-1; the match to TRBD1 covers 7 bases. Germline V CDR1 and CDR2: SGDLS, YYNGEE. V lost 3 bases to trimming and J lost 0 bases; unmatched junction nucleotides: 2. The CDR3 totals 14 residues. CDR3: CASSGGTVNTEAFF. The CDR3 DNA sequence: TGTGCCAGCAGCGGAGGGACAGTGAACACTGAAGCTTTCTTT.

This chain joins TRBV19 and TRBJ2-7; possible D gene TRBD2, 5 bases. V was pared by 6 bases and J by 4 bases, with 22 bases between. There are 16 residues in the CDR3. Germline values: CDR1 LNHDA, CDR2 SQIVND (reference sequence). CDR3 amino acids: CASSNMPDSGSYEQYF. In nucleotides, the CDR3 is TGTGCCAGTAGCAACATGCCGGACTCAGGATCTTACGAGCAGTACTTC.

The chain has TRBV27 and TRBJ2-3, with 13 bases identical to TRBD2. Unmatched junction bases numbered 9, after V lost 3 bases and J lost 0 bases. Germline CDR1 reads MNHEY; CDR2 reads SMNVEV (reference sequence). There are 19 residues in the CDR3. The CDR3 DNA reads as TGTGCCAGCAGTTTCCCACTAGCGGGAGGGCGATTTAGCACAGATACGCAGTATTTT. This encodes CASSFPLAGGRFSTDTQYF.

This rearrangement joins TRBV30 to TRBJ1-3; no clear D gene. CDR1 GTSNPN and CDR2 SVGIG come from the germline V gene (reference sequence). V lost 1 base, J lost 0 bases, and 19 bases lay in between. The CDR3 spans 18 residues. CDR3 region: CAWSAPPGRSPSGNTIYF. The CDR3 coding sequence is TGTGCCTGGAGTGCTCCCCCTGGGCGGAGCCCCTCTGGAAACACCATATATTTT. Complete variable domain (other parts from reference TRBV30 and TRBJ1-3): SQTIHQWPATLVQPVGSPLSLECTVEGTSNPNLYWYRQAAGRGLQLLFYSVGIGQISSEVPQNLSASRPQDRQFILSSKKLLLSDSGFYLCAWSAPPGRSPSGNTIYFGEGSWLTVV.

This clonotype was detected a few times. The V and J genes are TRBV12-3 or TRBV12-4 and TRBJ2-4, with D perhaps matching TRBD1 (6 bases). The germline V and J ends were trimmed by 2 bases and 3 bases, with 17 bases remaining between them. This CDR3 has 17 amino acids. DNA for the CDR3: TGTGCCAGCAGTTTAAGGACAGATCCAATGGGCAAAAACATTCAGTACTTC. Its translation is CASSLRTDPMGKNIQYF.

This clonotype has just a few counts. The CDR3 sequence is CASSLREGNQPQHF. CDR3 coding DNA: TGTGCCAGCAGCTTACGGGAGGGCAATCAGCCCCAGCATTTT. This chain uses TRBV27 with TRBJ1-5; D is unclear. V gave up 6 bases and J gave up 2 bases, with 11 bases separating them. The germline gives CDR1 MNHEY, CDR2 SMNVEV (reference sequence). The CDR3 spans 14 residues.

The chain combines TRBV19 with TRBJ2-7, with a tentative D call TRBD2 (7 bases). Trimming cost V 5 bases and J 1 base, with 12 bases left between them. The CDR3 is made up of 14 amino acids. CDR1 and CDR2 (germline): LNHDA, SQIVND (reference sequence). The CDR3 sequence is CASSGGGRSYEQYF. CDR3 bases: TGTGCCAGTAGTGGGGGGGGCAGGTCCTACGAGCAGTACTTC.

This clonotype was observed a single time. This sequence joins TRBV6-5 and TRBJ1-1; possibly TRBD1 for D (5 bases). Germline CDR1 is MNHEY and CDR2 is SVGAGI. The CDR3 runs to 14 residues. V was cut by 0 bases and J by 7 bases, with 12 bases left in between. CDR3 loop: CASSYSPFGGEAFF. The CDR3 nucleotides are TGTGCCAGCAGTTACTCTCCGTTCGGGGGTGAAGCTTTCTTT.

This clonotype is labeled as large. The genes are TRBV15 and TRBJ1-2; D perhaps matches TRBD1 (5 bases). Germline CDR1 is LNHNV and CDR2 is YYDKDF (reference sequence). This CDR3 spans 14 amino acids. The V and J ends lost 0 bases and 8 bases respectively, with 13 bases between them. In nucleotides, the CDR3 is TGTGCCACCAGCAGAGATGTACAGGTTGGGGGCTACACCTTC. It yields the protein CATSRDVQVGGYTF.

The V call is TRBV29-1, the J call TRBJ1-1, with D uncertain. V was clipped by 3 bases and J by 4 bases, with 3 bases between them. The CDR3 runs 10 residues. Per germline, CDR1 SQVTM and CDR2 ANQGSEA. CDR3 protein: CSVDVTEAFF. CDR3 nucleotide sequence: TGCAGCGTTGATGTCACTGAAGCTTTCTTT. Complete variable domain (other parts from reference TRBV29-1 and TRBJ1-1): SAVISQKPSRDICQRGTSLTIQCQVDSQVTMMFWYRQQPGQSLTLIATANQGSEATYESGFVIDKFPISRPNLTFSTLTVSNMSPEDSSIYLCSVDVTEAFFGQGTRLTVV.

This sequence joins TRBV6-2 or TRBV6-3 and TRBJ1-1; D perhaps matches TRBD1 (6 bases). Germline V lookup: CDR1 MNHEY, CDR2 SVGEGT. V was trimmed by 7 bases and J by 4 bases, leaving 16 bases between them. This CDR3 has 14 amino acids. The CDR3 is CASIRGGGRTEAFF. In DNA form, the CDR3 reads TGTGCCAGCATCAGGGGCGGCGGGCGCACTGAAGCTTTCTTT.

The chain recombines TRBV27 with TRBJ1-6; weak D call: TRBD1 (5 bases). This CDR3 region has 16 residues. V shed 5 bases and J shed 4 bases, with 15 bases lying between them. Germline CDR1 MNHEY, CDR2 SMNVEV (reference sequence). The CDR3 DNA reads as TGTGCCAGCAGTCTCGTAAGGGGAACTTATAATTCACCCCTCCACTTT. Amino acid sequence: CASSLVRGTYNSPLHF.

In this sample, this clonotype turned up a few times. The rearrangement uses TRBV30 and TRBJ1-3, with D uncertain. Trimming removed 0 bases from V and 0 bases from J, with 6 bases in between. Germline V gene data show CDR1 as GTSNPN and CDR2 as SVGIG (reference sequence). The CDR3 is 14 residues long. The CDR3 protein is CAWSVLSSGNTIYF. CDR3 sequence (DNA): TGTGCCTGGAGTGTACTGAGCTCTGGAAACACCATATATTTT.